A single sample is the source of the 21 T cell receptor beta chains below, sequenced in a study of Graves' ophthalmopathy and Graves' hyperthyroidism. The study amplified TCR beta CDR3 regions using RNA transcripts. After a first-round RT-PCR with HTBI primers, a second-round multiplex PCR was run. TCRdb recomputed calls from the multiplex PCR reads with MiXCR, one row per CDR3 protein. The table records about 740,000 distinct CDR3 sequences, roughly 40% of them present only once. Sequenced input: peripheral blood. All receptors derive from an adult man with Graves' ophthalmopathy.

In its sample, this clonotype was seen a few times. The chain combines TRBV7-2 with TRBJ2-5, with 8 bases lining up with TRBD2. The CDR3 runs 16 residues. Germline-derived CDR1 and CDR2 are SGHTA and FQGNSA. Unmatched junction bases numbered 6, after V lost 1 base and J lost 2 bases. CDR3 protein: CASSLGVSGVQETQYF. CDR3 DNA sequence: TGTGCCAGCAGCTTAGGAGTTAGCGGGGTACAAGAGACCCAGTACTTC.

This clonotype was observed a handful of times. The chain recombines TRBV4-3 with TRBJ1-2, with D perhaps matching TRBD1 (5 bases). This CDR3 region has 15 residues. Germline-derived CDR1 and CDR2 are LGHNA and YSLEER. Trimming left V 0 bases short and J 8 bases short, with 16 bases between. CDR3 residues: CASSQDAYGEGGYTF. The CDR3 nucleotides are TGCGCCAGCAGCCAAGATGCATACGGAGAGGGGGGCTACACCTTC.

As to this clonotype: A much more abundant neighbour one base away suggests this may be a read error. The rearrangement uses TRBV7-9 and TRBJ2-7; D is ambiguous. Germline V lookup: CDR1 SEHNR, CDR2 FQNEAQ (reference sequence). The CDR3 loop spans 15 amino acids. CDR3 loop: CASTPSLLSSYERYF. The CDR3 DNA is TGTGCCAGCACCCCAAGCCTTCTAAGCTCCTACGAGCGGTACTTC.

The chain joins TRBV29-1 to TRBJ2-7, with a possible D match to TRBD2 (7 bases). This CDR3 is built from 12 residues. Trimming shortened V by 7 bases and J by 2 bases, and 12 bases separated the two germline ends. Germline assignment: CDR1 SQVTM and CDR2 ANQGSEA. CDR3 nucleotides: TGCAGCGCCGTAGGGGGGGCCTACGAGCAGTACTTC. Its protein is CSAVGGAYEQYF.

In this sample, this clonotype turned up many times. The chain joins TRBV10-3 to TRBJ1-1; TRBD1 is a possible D gene (5 bases). The CDR3 consists of 14 residues. Looked up from germline, CDR1 is ENHRY and CDR2 is SYGVKD. With 0 bases removed from V and 6 bases from J, the gap between germline ends came to 11 bases. CDR3 loop: CAISESGGAPEAFF. In nucleotides, the CDR3 is TGTGCCATCAGTGAGTCAGGAGGGGCCCCTGAAGCTTTCTTT.

The chain joins TRBV9 to TRBJ2-7, with D uncertain. This CDR3 is built from 14 residues. Germline CDR1 is SGDLS and CDR2 is YYNGEE. Trimming removed 4 bases from V and 3 bases from J, with 14 bases in between. The CDR3, as DNA: TGTGCCAGCAGCCAAGATGTGGCAAACTACGAGCAGTACTTC. Protein product: CASSQDVANYEQYF.

This clonotype occurred many times. This rearrangement joins TRBV7-3 to TRBJ1-2; the D is unclear. Per germline, CDR1 SGHTA and CDR2 FQGTGA. CDR3 size: 11 residues. The V end lost 8 bases, the J end lost 2 bases, and 6 bases lay between the germline ends. The CDR3, as DNA: TGTGCCAGCGCCCCAAACTATGGCTACACCTTC. The encoded protein is CASAPNYGYTF.

The chain uses TRBV19 and TRBJ1-2; D not certain. Trimming shortened V by 4 bases and J by 0 bases, and 21 bases separated the two germline ends. Germline V CDR1 and CDR2: LNHDA, SQIVND (reference sequence). The CDR3 runs to 18 residues. CDR3 in amino acids: CASSRGGNPLLPNYGYTF. CDR3 nucleotide sequence: TGTGCCAGTAGTAGGGGAGGGAATCCCCTCCTACCTAACTATGGCTACACCTTC.

This clonotype is a singleton in its sample. The CDR3 DNA reads as TGTGCCAGCAGTTACTTATATTCGGGAGGGGAGCTGTTTTTT. Translating it yields CASSYLYSGGELFF. This rearrangement joins TRBV7-8 to TRBJ2-2; maybe TRBD2 (5 bases). From germline, CDR1 is SGHVS and CDR2 FQNEAQ. The CDR3 is 14 amino acids. Trimming removed 6 bases at V and 8 bases at J, with 16 bases between.

The sample holds many counts of this clonotype. The rearrangement uses TRBV7-2 and TRBJ2-5; 9 bases match TRBD2. Trimming cost V 1 base and J 5 bases; bases outside gene matches: 8. The CDR3 runs 16 residues. The germline V gene has CDR1 SGHTA and CDR2 FQGNSA. CDR3 sequence (DNA): TGTGCCAGCAGCTTAGTCGGAAGCGGGAGGCGGGAGACCCAGTACTTC. Its protein is CASSLVGSGRRETQYF.

This sequence joins TRBV3-1 and TRBJ1-2, with D unresolved. Trimming cost V 3 bases and J 2 bases, with 10 bases left between them. Per the germline V gene, CDR1 is LGHDT and CDR2 is YNNKEL (reference sequence). CDR3 size: 14 residues. The CDR3 DNA reads TGTGCCAGCAGCCAGGGCGGATTGAACTATGGCTACACCTTC. This encodes CASSQGGLNYGYTF.

V and J are TRBV9 and TRBJ2-7; TRBD2 aligns across 10 bases. The CDR3 spans 14 residues. The ends lost 4 bases at V and 6 bases at J; junction bases unmatched: 7. Germline CDR1 and CDR2: SGDLS and YYNGEE. The CDR3 region has the DNA TGTGCCAGCAGCATACGGACTAGCGGTGGCGAGCAGTACTTC. It is translated as CASSIRTSGGEQYF.

The chain carries TRBV29-1 and TRBJ2-1, with 7 positions matching TRBD1. CDR3 size: 15 residues. Trimming cost V 0 bases and J 7 bases; bases outside gene matches: 9. CDR1 and CDR2 (germline): SQVTM, ANQGSEA. CDR3 protein: CSVEEGDRVGNEQFF. CDR3 DNA: TGCAGCGTTGAAGAGGGAGACAGGGTGGGGAATGAGCAGTTCTTC.

The chain carries TRBV10-2 and TRBJ2-5, with 7 bases lining up with TRBD1. The CDR3 totals 14 residues. Germline V CDR1 and CDR2: WSHSY, SAAADI. After removal of 0 bases from V and 2 bases from J, the junction contained 0 bases not matched to a gene. The CDR3 coding sequence is TGCGCCAGCAGTGAGTCGACAGGGCAAGAGACCCAGTACTTC. Translation: CASSESTGQETQYF.

This clonotype has at least ten counts. The chain recombines TRBV2 with TRBJ1-5; D gene ambiguous. This CDR3 contains 13 residues. V dropped 2 bases and J dropped 10 bases, with 12 bases sitting between them. In germline, CDR1 is SNHLY, CDR2 FYNNEI. The CDR3 DNA reads TGTGCCAGCAGTGAAACTCACGTTCGTCCCCAGCATTTT. Its protein is CASSETHVRPQHF.

The rearrangement links TRBV7-9 to TRBJ2-6; 12 positions match TRBD1. This CDR3 comprises 21 residues. With 6 bases clipped from V and 0 bases from J, the junction kept 15 bases outside the gene matches. Germline assignment: CDR1 SEHNR and CDR2 FQNEAQ (reference sequence). CDR3 sequence (DNA): TGTGCCAGCAGTGCCGGGGGGGACAGGGGGCCCGAAAGCTCTGGGGCCAACGTCCTGACTTTC. Protein: CASSAGGDRGPESSGANVLTF.

This clonotype was seen at least ten times. V usage is TRBV7-2 and J usage is TRBJ2-7; TRBD2 matches at 16 bases. The V gene end was trimmed by 1 base and the J gene end by 9 bases; junction bases not matched to a gene: 6. Germline V CDR1 and CDR2: SGHTA, FQGNSA. CDR3 length equals 16 residues. The CDR3 loop is CASSLDGGLAGGVQYF. The CDR3 DNA reads as TGTGCCAGCAGCTTAGATGGGGGACTAGCGGGAGGGGTGCAGTACTTC.

Concerning this clonotype: This could be a read error, since a much larger clone is one nucleotide away. This rearrangement joins TRBV15 to TRBJ2-5; unclear D gene. The V and J ends lost 0 bases and 3 bases respectively, with 8 bases between them. The CDR3 runs 14 residues. Looked up from germline, CDR1 is LNHNV and CDR2 is YYDKDF (reference sequence). CDR3 DNA sequence: TGTGCCACCAGCAGAGAGCCCCTCAAAGAGACCCAGTACTTC. Residues: CATSREPLKETQYF.

This clonotype was detected a few times. This chain joins TRBV9 and TRBJ2-5; a possible D gene is TRBD2 (6 bases). CDR1 and CDR2 (germline): SGDLS, YYNGEE. The CDR3 totals 16 residues. V shed 0 bases and J shed 0 bases, with 12 bases lying between them. The CDR3 DNA sequence: TGTGCCAGCAGCGTAGGGAGGGAAGGATACCAAGAGACCCAGTACTTC. Amino acid sequence: CASSVGREGYQETQYF.

This rearrangement joins TRBV15 to TRBJ1-2, with D perhaps matching TRBD1 (5 bases). Trimming pared 4 bases from V and 8 bases from J, leaving 14 bases between. The CDR3 loop spans 13 amino acids. Germline CDR1 LNHNV, CDR2 YYDKDF (reference sequence). This chain's CDR3 is CATSITGAYGYTF. The CDR3 DNA reads as TGTGCCACCAGCATAACCGGGGCCTACGGCTACACCTTC.

In nucleotides, the CDR3 is TGTGCCACCAGCAGAGATACGGCCTATGGCTACACCTTC. Translation gives CATSRDTAYGYTF. The V and J genes are TRBV15 and TRBJ1-2, with unresolved D. Per the germline V gene, CDR1 is LNHNV and CDR2 is YYDKDF (reference sequence). This CDR3 is built from 13 residues. The ends were cut back, 0 bases at V and 4 bases at J, with 6 bases in the middle.